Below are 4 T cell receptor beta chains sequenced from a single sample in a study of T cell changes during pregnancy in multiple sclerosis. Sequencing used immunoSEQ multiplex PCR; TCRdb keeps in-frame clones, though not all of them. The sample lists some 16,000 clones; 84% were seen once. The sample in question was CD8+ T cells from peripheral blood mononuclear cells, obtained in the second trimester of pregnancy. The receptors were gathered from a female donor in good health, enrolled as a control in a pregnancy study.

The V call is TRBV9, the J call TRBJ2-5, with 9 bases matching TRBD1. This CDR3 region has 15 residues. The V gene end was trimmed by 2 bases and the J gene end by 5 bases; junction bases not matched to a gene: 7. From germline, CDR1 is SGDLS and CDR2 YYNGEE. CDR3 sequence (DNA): TGTGCCAGCAGCGTCAACAGGGGGCGCGGCGAGACCCAGTACTTC. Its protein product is CASSVNRGRGETQYF. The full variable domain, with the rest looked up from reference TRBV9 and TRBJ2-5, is DSGVTQTPKHLITATGQRVTLRCSPRSGDLSVYWYQQSLDQGLQFLIQYYNGEERAKGNILERFSAQQFPDLHSELNLSSLELGDSALYFCASSVNRGRGETQYFGPGTRLLVL.

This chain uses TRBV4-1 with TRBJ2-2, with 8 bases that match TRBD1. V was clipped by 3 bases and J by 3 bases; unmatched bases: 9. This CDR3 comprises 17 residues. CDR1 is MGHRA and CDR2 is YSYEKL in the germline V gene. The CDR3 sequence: CASSHPWDRRDTGELFF. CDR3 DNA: TGCGCCAGCAGCCATCCCTGGGACAGGCGGGACACCGGGGAGCTGTTTTTT.

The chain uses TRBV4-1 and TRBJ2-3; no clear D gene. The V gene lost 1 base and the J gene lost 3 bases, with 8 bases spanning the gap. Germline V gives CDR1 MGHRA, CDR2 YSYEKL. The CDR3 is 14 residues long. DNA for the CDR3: TGCGCCAGCAGCCAAGTCTACGAGACAGATACGCAGTATTTT. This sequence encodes CASSQVYETDTQYF.

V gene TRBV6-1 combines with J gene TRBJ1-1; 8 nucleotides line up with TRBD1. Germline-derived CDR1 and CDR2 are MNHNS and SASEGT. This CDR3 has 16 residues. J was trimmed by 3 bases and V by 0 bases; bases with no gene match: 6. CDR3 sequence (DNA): TGTGCCAGCAGTGAAGCGGCCGGACAGGGCGACACTGAAGCTTTCTTT. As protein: CASSEAAGQGDTEAFF.